One sample yielded the 7 T cell receptor beta chains listed below, sequenced in a study of blood T cell repertoires in COVID-19. Profiling relied on immunoSEQ multiplex PCR, and the TCRdb table lists in-frame clones only, not all of them. There are over 250,000 clones in the sample; about 87% occur only once, and just under 6.5% lies in the top ten. The sample consisted of peripheral blood. All receptors derive from a woman aged 45-59 years with COVID-19, enrolled during active disease.

This sequence joins TRBV7-3 and TRBJ2-2; 8 nucleotides align to TRBD2. Germline V gene data show CDR1 as SGHTA and CDR2 as FQGTGA. With 5 bases clipped from V and 5 bases from J, the junction kept 13 bases outside the gene matches. The CDR3 runs 17 residues. The CDR3: CASSHSGIWGRTGELFF. In DNA, the CDR3 is TGTGCCAGCAGCCATAGCGGGATCTGGGGGCGGACCGGGGAGCTGTTTTTT.

The CDR3 bases are TGCGCCAGCAGCTCGGACAGGGATGGCACTGAAGCTTTCTTT. This encodes CASSSDRDGTEAFF. The rearrangement links TRBV5-1 to TRBJ1-1; TRBD1 matches at 8 bases. The CDR3 has 14 residues. V gave up 3 bases and J gave up 4 bases; unmatched junction bases: 5. Germline V gives CDR1 SGHRS, CDR2 YFSETQ.

The rearrangement links TRBV7-9 to TRBJ1-2; a possible D gene is TRBD1 (5 bases). Trimming removed 8 bases at V and 0 bases at J, with 13 bases between. Germline V lookup: CDR1 SEHNR, CDR2 FQNEAQ (reference sequence). The CDR3 runs 14 residues. This chain's CDR3 is CASDRQPSNYGYTF. DNA for the CDR3: TGTGCCAGCGACCGACAGCCCTCTAACTATGGCTACACCTTC.

The CDR3 loop reads CASSQGIIGAEAFF. CDR3 nucleotides: TGTGCCAGCAGCCAAGGAATTATCGGGGCTGAAGCTTTCTTT. The chain employs TRBV3-1 (or the pseudogene TRBV3-2) and TRBJ1-1; D gene unclear. The CDR3 has 14 residues. In germline, CDR1 is LGHDT, CDR2 YNNKEL (reference sequence). V was cut by 1 base and J by 6 bases, with 12 bases left in between.

The rearrangement uses TRBV5-1 and TRBJ2-7, with TRBD1 matching over 8 bases. Germline-derived CDR1 and CDR2 are SGHRS and YFSETQ. The length of the CDR3 is 14 residues. V shed 4 bases and J 7 bases; nucleotides not matched to a gene: 10. The CDR3 spells CASSVIQGAQEQYF. CDR3 bases: TGCGCCAGCAGCGTGATCCAGGGGGCGCAGGAGCAGTACTTC.

The chain employs TRBV28 and TRBJ1-2; TRBD1 matches 10 bases. The CDR3 contains 13 residues. Germline V gives CDR1 MDHEN, CDR2 SYDVKM. Unmatched junction bases numbered 0, after V lost 6 bases and J lost 2 bases. The CDR3 DNA sequence: TGTGCCAGCAGGGGACAGGGGAACTATGGCTACACCTTC. Its protein product is CASRGQGNYGYTF.

The chain employs TRBV5-1 and TRBJ1-1, with unresolved D. Trimming pared 2 bases from V and 8 bases from J, leaving 10 bases between. CDR3 length: 12 amino acids. CDR1 is SGHRS, CDR2 YFSETQ, per germline. CDR3 nucleotide sequence: TGCGCCAGCAGCTTCTACGGGGAGGAAGCTTTCTTT. It codes for CASSFYGEEAFF.